This TCR beta chain came from a study of T cell repertoires in cytomegalovirus infection. Study at large: Recently identified HLA-C-restricted CMV epitopes were used, and well-studied HLA-B-restricted CMV epitopes were used as well.

Of note for this clonotype: Its antigen remains unidentified.

Germline CDR1 is MNHNS and CDR2 is SASEGT. This CDR3 has 15 residues. Deletions cut 2 bases from V and 2 bases from J, with 12 bases between. Each CDR3 protein is one row after TCRdb ran MiXCR on the reads. Of 700,000 to 950,000 distinct CDR3 sequences listed, approximately 29% are singletons. The source was cultured CD8+ T cells from PBMCs, collected from culture after CMV antigen stimulation. This clonotype originated in a human donor in good health (CMV status not recorded). Some clones in this sample may be carry-over from other donors' samples. This chain uses TRBV6-1 with TRBJ2-5; D assignment may be TRBD1 or TRBD2 (5 bases each). The CDR3 DNA reads TGTGCCAGCAGTGAATTCGGGACCGTACAAGAGACCCAGTACTTC. This gives the protein CASSEFGTVQETQYF.